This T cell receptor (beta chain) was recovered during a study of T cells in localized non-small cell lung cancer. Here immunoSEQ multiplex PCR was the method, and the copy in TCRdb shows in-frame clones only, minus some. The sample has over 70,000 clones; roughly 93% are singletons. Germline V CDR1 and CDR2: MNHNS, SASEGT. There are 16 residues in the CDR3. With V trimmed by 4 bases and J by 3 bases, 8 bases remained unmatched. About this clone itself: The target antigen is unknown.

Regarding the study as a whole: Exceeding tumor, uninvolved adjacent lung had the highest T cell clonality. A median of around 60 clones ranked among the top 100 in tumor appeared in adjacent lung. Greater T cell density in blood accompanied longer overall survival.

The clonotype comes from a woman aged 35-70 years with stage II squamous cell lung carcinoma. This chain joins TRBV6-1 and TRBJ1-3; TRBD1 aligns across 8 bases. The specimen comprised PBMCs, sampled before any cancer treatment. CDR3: CASSVTGGKSGNTIYF. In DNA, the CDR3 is TGTGCCAGCAGTGTCACAGGGGGGAAAAGTGGAAACACCATATATTTT.